These 27 T cell receptor beta chains were all obtained from the same sample, sequenced in a study of Ad26.COV2.S vaccination and SARS-CoV-2 variants. Sequencing was performed with immunoSEQ multiplex PCR; in TCRdb, only in-frame clones are kept and a portion is missing. The data hold approximately 300,000 clones, with about 82% observed a single time. The sample's treatment: around 19 received Ad26.COV2.S at low or high dose, single or two shots; 5 received placebo; per-sample allocation not given. Day 63 after the first injection of vaccine or placebo was the sampling time. The sample was peripheral blood, taken in a trial of Ad26.COV2.S vaccine versus placebo. Receptor source: a person between 18 and 65 years old who received the Ad26.COV2.S COVID-19 vaccine or a placebo.

This chain uses TRBV19 with TRBJ1-1, with D tentatively TRBD1 (5 bases). Trimming removed 5 bases from V and 1 base from J, with 8 bases in between. The CDR3 is 13 residues long. The V gene's germline CDR1 is LNHDA and CDR2 SQIVND (reference sequence). The CDR3 DNA follows: TGTGCCAGTAGTGGAGGGGAGAACACTGAAGCTTTCTTT. Protein: CASSGGENTEAFF. Variable domain in full (rest from reference TRBV19 and TRBJ1-1): DGGITQSPKYLFRKEGQNVTLSCEQNLNHDAMYWYRQDPGQGLRLIYYSQIVNDFQKGDIAEGYSVSREKKESFPLTVTSAQKNPTAFYLCASSGGENTEAFFGQGTRLTVV.

The chain combines TRBV30 with TRBJ1-1; possible D gene TRBD1, 6 bases. Germline V gene sequence: CDR1 GTSNPN, CDR2 SVGIG (reference sequence). V dropped 2 bases and J dropped 5 bases, with 9 bases sitting between them. The CDR3 spans 12 residues. CDR3 amino acids: CAWSQGRTEAFF. The DNA of the CDR3 is TGTGCCTGGAGTCAGGGGAGGACTGAAGCTTTCTTT.

The gene calls are TRBV18 and TRBJ2-3, with 9 bases fitting TRBD2. This CDR3 is built from 16 residues. Unmatched junction bases numbered 8, after V lost 3 bases and J lost 4 bases. Germline loops: CDR1 KGHSH, CDR2 LQKENI. CDR3 in DNA: TGTGCCAGCTCACCCCCCGCGGGGGGGCCTGCAGATACGCAGTATTTT. Residues: CASSPPAGGPADTQYF. Using reference TRBV18 and TRBJ2-3 for the parts outside the CDR3, the full variable domain is NAGVMQNPRHLVRRRGQEARLRCSPMKGHSHVYWYRQLPEEGLKFMVYLQKENIIDESGMPKERFSAEFPKEGPSILRIQQVVRGDSAAYFCASSPPAGGPADTQYFGPGTRLTVL.

The table lists this clone with a few counts. The chain links TRBV18 to TRBJ1-2; 7 bases agree with TRBD1. The germline gives CDR1 KGHSH, CDR2 LQKENI. Trimming at V came to 4 bases and at J to 5 bases, leaving 7 bases not matched to a gene. There are 14 residues in the CDR3. This chain's CDR3 is CASSLQGPQYGYTF. In DNA, the CDR3 is TGTGCCAGCTCACTACAGGGGCCTCAATATGGCTACACCTTC.

The V call is TRBV5-4, the J call TRBJ1-3; D is unclear. V lost 4 bases, J lost 0 bases, and 8 bases lay in between. Germline V lookup: CDR1 SGHNT, CDR2 YYREEE (reference sequence). The CDR3 has 14 amino acids. The CDR3 spells CASSVGRSGNTIYF. CDR3 sequence (DNA): TGTGCCAGCAGCGTCGGACGCTCTGGAAACACCATATATTTT.

The chain uses TRBV3-1 (or the pseudogene TRBV3-2) and TRBJ1-2; 8 positions agree with TRBD1. In germline, CDR1 is LGHDT, CDR2 YNNKEL (reference sequence). V lost 0 bases to trimming and J lost 3 bases; unmatched junction nucleotides: 6. The CDR3 has 16 amino acids. Here the CDR3 reads CASSQEAAGGYYGYTF. In nucleotides, the CDR3 is TGTGCCAGCAGCCAAGAGGCGGCAGGGGGCTACTATGGCTACACCTTC.

The rearrangement links TRBV30 to TRBJ1-4; a weak D match, TRBD1 (5 bases). Looked up from germline, CDR1 is GTSNPN and CDR2 is SVGIG (reference sequence). The CDR3 is made up of 15 amino acids. V gave up 3 bases and J gave up 4 bases, with 15 bases separating them. CDR3 sequence reads: CAWRPPTAINEKLFF. The CDR3 DNA sequence: TGTGCCTGGAGGCCCCCGACAGCCATTAATGAAAAACTGTTTTTT.

The rearrangement links TRBV3-1 (or the pseudogene TRBV3-2) to TRBJ2-1; D assignment may be TRBD1 or TRBD2 (5 bases each). The CDR3 extends over 13 amino acids. CDR1 is LGHDT, CDR2 YNNKEL, per germline (reference sequence). Trimming took 7 bases from V and 9 from J, leaving 16 bases between them. The DNA for the CDR3 is TGTGCCAGCAACCCCCGGGGCTTCGGTGAGCAGTTCTTC. Translated: CASNPRGFGEQFF.

The chain employs TRBV11-3 and TRBJ1-6; no clear D. Germline V gene data show CDR1 as SGHNT and CDR2 as YENEEA. The length of the CDR3 is 16 residues. Deletions cut 5 bases from V and 1 base from J, with 12 bases between. CDR3 in amino acids: CASSTSGDSYNSPLHF. For the CDR3, the DNA is TGTGCCAGCAGCACAAGCGGGGATTCCTATAATTCACCCCTCCACTTT. The full variable domain, with the rest looked up from reference TRBV11-3 and TRBJ1-6, is EAGVVQSPRYKIIEKKQPVAFWCNPISGHNTLYWYLQNLGQGPELLIRYENEEAVDDSQLPKDRFSAERLKGVDSTLKIQPAELGDSAVYLCASSTSGDSYNSPLHFGNGTRLTVT.

The chain has TRBV5-4 and TRBJ2-6, with unresolved D. Between the trimmed V and J ends, which lost 2 bases and 3 bases, there was a span of 15 bases. The CDR3 length is 17 residues. Germline loops: CDR1 SGHNT, CDR2 YYREEE (reference sequence). The CDR3 protein is CASSLYKRIFGANVLTF. CDR3 nucleotides: TGTGCCAGCAGCTTATACAAGAGAATCTTTGGGGCCAACGTCCTGACTTTC.

V gene TRBV12-5 combines with J gene TRBJ1-2; D call uncertain. The V gene's germline CDR1 is LGHNT and CDR2 FRNRAP. Trimming removed 0 bases at V and 7 bases at J, with 21 bases between. This CDR3 spans 17 amino acids. CDR3 DNA: TGTGCTAGTGGTTTGGTTATAACCGGGGTATCCTGGCGTGGCTACACCTTC. Translation gives CASGLVITGVSWRGYTF.

The chain joins TRBV12-5 to TRBJ1-2, with unresolved D. Trimming left V 3 bases short and J 4 bases short, with 9 bases between. This CDR3 comprises 13 residues. CDR1 is LGHNT and CDR2 is FRNRAP in the germline V gene. The CDR3 sequence: CASGFPPSYGYTF. Here the CDR3 DNA reads TGTGCTAGTGGTTTCCCACCCTCCTATGGCTACACCTTC.

The genes are TRBV6-5 and TRBJ2-7; D assignment may be TRBD1 or TRBD2 (5 bases each). Trimming stripped 8 bases from V and 7 bases from J, with 12 bases between. This CDR3 has 11 amino acids. CDR1 is MNHEY and CDR2 is SVGAGI in the germline V gene. As DNA, the CDR3 is TGTGCCAGCCGGGGCATCGGGGAGCAGTACTTC. This translates into CASRGIGEQYF.

The chain employs TRBV7-3 and TRBJ2-1, with D unresolved. CDR1 is SGHTA, CDR2 FQGTGA, per germline. CDR3 length: 15 amino acids. The germline V and J ends were trimmed by 2 bases and 6 bases, with 14 bases remaining between them. CDR3 amino acids: CASSLAAERGNEQFF. CDR3 sequence (DNA): TGTGCCAGCAGCTTAGCGGCCGAGAGAGGCAATGAGCAGTTCTTC.

This chain connects TRBV4-1 to TRBJ1-3, with D hard to call. V was shortened by 8 bases and J by 0 bases, with 14 bases between the two germline ends. Germline V gene lookup returns CDR1 MGHRA and CDR2 YSYEKL. The CDR3 consists of 15 residues. CDR3 DNA: TGCGCCAGCGAAGTTACGGCCCTCTCTGGAAACACCATATATTTT. It translates to CASEVTALSGNTIYF.

This clone was detected only a few times. This chain links TRBV24-1 with TRBJ2-3, with 7 positions matching TRBD2. The J segment lost 6 bases and the V segment lost 4 bases, leaving 9 bases of the junction unmatched. The CDR3 loop spans 15 amino acids. In germline, CDR1 is KGHDR, CDR2 SFDVKD. CDR3 protein: CATSEGLPLSDTQYF. The CDR3 bases are TGTGCCACCAGTGAGGGACTACCATTATCTGATACGCAGTATTTT.

This chain joins TRBV5-5 and TRBJ1-1; D is perhaps TRBD1 (5 bases). Looked up from germline, CDR1 is SGHKS and CDR2 is YYEKEE (reference sequence). The CDR3 is 13 amino acids. V was pared by 5 bases and J by 4 bases, with 12 bases between. CDR3 coding DNA: TGTGCCAGCAGTTATGGGGCTGGCACTGAAGCTTTCTTT. Translated, it gives CASSYGAGTEAFF.

The chain is built from TRBV20-1 and TRBJ1-1, with D possibly being TRBD1 (5 bases). The CDR3 has 11 amino acids. Germline V lookup: CDR1 DFQATT, CDR2 SNEGSKA (reference sequence). The CDR3 spells CRGGIRTEAFF. In DNA, the CDR3 is TGCAGGGGGGGGATTAGGACTGAAGCTTTCTTT.

This chain connects TRBV2 to TRBJ1-1; D gene uncertain. The germline CDR1 and CDR2 sequences are SNHLY and FYNNEI. This CDR3 spans 13 amino acids. Deletions cut 7 bases from V and 4 bases from J, with 13 bases between. The CDR3 sequence: CASIRLGSTEAFF. In DNA form, the CDR3 reads TGTGCCAGCATCCGCCTAGGGAGCACTGAAGCTTTCTTT.

The chain uses TRBV30 and TRBJ1-2; D ambiguous. V was clipped by 1 base and J by 6 bases, with 15 bases between them. The germline V gene encodes CDR1 GTSNPN and CDR2 SVGIG (reference sequence). The CDR3 extends over 14 amino acids. In DNA, the CDR3 is TGTGCCTGGAGTGCCGTTTATGGCCCCGATGGCTACACCTTC. It encodes CAWSAVYGPDGYTF.

The DNA for the CDR3 is TGTGCCAGCATCGGGGTCACTGAAGCTTTCTTT. It encodes CASIGVTEAFF. The genes are TRBV6-5 and TRBJ1-1; D is unresolved. The V gene's germline CDR1 is MNHEY and CDR2 SVGAGI. The CDR3 covers 11 residues. With 7 bases removed from V and 4 bases from J, the gap between germline ends came to 7 bases.

This clone was seen once. CDR3 residues: CASRRAANTGELFF. The CDR3 DNA reads as TGTGCCAGTCGCCGGGCTGCGAACACCGGGGAGCTGTTTTTT. The genes are TRBV7-2 and TRBJ2-2; D is unclear. The V and J ends lost 9 bases and 0 bases respectively, with 11 bases between them. The length of the CDR3 is 14 residues. Germline loops: CDR1 SGHTA, CDR2 FQGNSA.

This chain connects TRBV29-1 to TRBJ2-7; 7 nucleotides line up with TRBD2. CDR3 length: 13 residues. Germline V gene lookup returns CDR1 SQVTM and CDR2 ANQGSEA. V was pared by 8 bases and J by 6 bases, with 13 bases of the junction left unmatched. The CDR3 here is CSFTPWASGEQYF. CDR3 DNA sequence: TGCAGCTTCACCCCATGGGCTAGCGGCGAGCAGTACTTC.

The CDR3 sequence: CASSDWRFRDQDRGLNEQFF. The CDR3 DNA is TGTGCCAGCAGTGACTGGCGCTTCCGGGACCAGGACAGGGGTCTCAATGAGCAGTTCTTC. The J gene is TRBJ2-1, the V gene TRBV6-2 or TRBV6-3; 9 bases fit TRBD1. In germline, CDR1 is MNHEY, CDR2 SVGEGT. J lost 6 bases, V lost 5 bases, and 23 bases had no gene match. The length of the CDR3 is 20 residues.

The chain links TRBV7-2 to TRBJ1-5; D might be TRBD1 (5 bases). Per germline, CDR1 SGHTA and CDR2 FQGNSA. The CDR3 contains 16 residues. The V end was cut by 2 bases, the J end by 3 bases, with 14 bases between. In DNA form, the CDR3 reads TGTGCCAGCAGCTTAACCGGGGAGGGGCCCAATCAGCCCCAGCATTTT. Translating gives CASSLTGEGPNQPQHF.

The genes are TRBV19 and TRBJ2-1; possible D gene TRBD1, 6 bases. The germline V gene encodes CDR1 LNHDA and CDR2 SQIVND (reference sequence). Trimming left V 1 base short and J 9 bases short, with 13 bases between. CDR3 size: 14 residues. DNA for the CDR3: TGTGCCAGTAGTATAGGCCTTAGAGGGGGTGAGCAGTTCTTC. The encoded protein is CASSIGLRGGEQFF.

V and J are TRBV6-2 or TRBV6-3 and TRBJ1-3; D unclear. The CDR3 length is 15 residues. V lost 1 base to trimming and J lost 0 bases, with 7 bases between them. CDR1 is MNHEY, CDR2 SVGEGT, per germline. The CDR3 region is CASSYWKASGNTIYF. The CDR3, as DNA: TGTGCCAGCAGTTACTGGAAGGCCTCTGGAAACACCATATATTTT.